A selection of T cell receptor beta chains follows, all from one sample in a study of blood T cell repertoires in COVID-19. Clones were sequenced by immunoSEQ multiplex PCR, and TCRdb holds only the in-frame ones, with some missing. The sample has 120,000 or so clones, roughly four fifths seen once; the top ten hold roughly 12%. Sequenced material: peripheral blood. These receptors all stem from a human donor in a cohort sampled during active COVID-19. The CDR3 runs from the conserved cysteine through the conserved F or W. Fields, in order: clone size, V gene, D gene, J gene, CDR3 protein, CDR3 DNA. The D gene is left open where the match is weak. Expanded clones are given a class, and other clones once, few, many or no size at all.

-	TRBV10-1	TRBD2	TRBJ2-3	CASSGSTSGRPFTDTQYF	TGCGCCAGCAGTGGTTCGACTAGCGGGCGCCCGTTCACAGATACGCAGTATTTT
-	TRBV6-6	-	TRBJ1-4	CASSQGYNEKLFF	TGTGCCAGTTCCCAGGGGTATAATGAAAAACTGTTTTTT
-	TRBV5-1	TRBD1	TRBJ2-3	CASSLAGQQDTQYF	TGCGCCAGCAGCTTGGCGGGACAGCAGGATACGCAGTATTTT
-	TRBV12-5	-	TRBJ2-4	CASGRPGLSTGAKNIQYF	TGTGCTAGTGGTAGACCCGGGCTCAGCACGGGGGCCAAAAACATTCAGTACTTC
-	TRBV10-3	-	TRBJ1-1	CAIGYRVDTEAFF	TGTGCCATAGGGTACAGGGTGGACACTGAAGCTTTCTTT
-	TRBV5-4	TRBD1	TRBJ1-1	CASSLRTGGSTEAFF	TGTGCCAGCAGCCTGCGGACAGGGGGGTCCACTGAAGCTTTCTTT
-	TRBV5-1	TRBD1	TRBJ1-1	CASSPTGTVSSNTEAFF	TGCGCCAGCAGCCCGACAGGGACCGTTAGTTCGAACACTGAAGCTTTCTTT
-	TRBV9	TRBD1	TRBJ2-7	CASSGRQGSYEQYF	TGTGCCAGCAGCGGCAGACAGGGGAGTTACGAGCAGTACTTC
few	TRBV5-8	TRBD1	TRBJ1-5	CASSRTGDKDQPQHF	TGTGCCAGCAGCCGAACAGGGGATAAGGATCAGCCCCAGCATTTT
once	TRBV7-9	TRBD2	TRBJ2-5	CASSRSAGVQETQYF	TGTGCCAGCAGCCGAAGCGCGGGGGTACAAGAGACCCAGTACTTC
-	TRBV20-1	-	TRBJ2-5	CSASRIGDKRPETQYF	TGCAGTGCTAGTCGAATTGGGGACAAAAGACCGGAGACCCAGTACTTC
-	TRBV19	TRBD1	TRBJ2-7	CASKPGTGQSYEQYF	TGTGCCAGTAAACCTGGGACAGGGCAATCATACGAGCAGTACTTC
-	TRBV7-8	-	TRBJ1-6	CASSLDFLRSPLHF	TGTGCCAGCAGCTTAGATTTCTTGAGGTCACCCCTCCACTTT
-	TRBV5-4	TRBD2	TRBJ2-5	CASSWVGGGETQYF	TGTGCCAGCAGCTGGGTCGGGGGGGGCGAGACCCAGTACTTC
-	TRBV19	TRBD2	TRBJ2-4	CASRSGGSGKNIQYF	TGTGCCAGTAGGAGCGGGGGGTCGGGCAAAAACATTCAGTACTTC
-	TRBV5-1	-	TRBJ1-3	CASREFGGSVGNTIYF	TGCGCCAGCAGAGAGTTTGGAGGCTCGGTTGGAAACACCATATATTTT
once	TRBV5-5	TRBD1	TRBJ1-2	CASSYSSPGQPAYGYTF	TGTGCCAGCAGCTATTCGTCCCCGGGACAGCCGGCGTATGGCTACACCTTC
-	TRBV5-6	TRBD1	TRBJ2-5	CASSTGTARIQETQYF	TGTGCCAGCAGCACGGGGACAGCTAGGATCCAAGAGACCCAGTACTTC
once	TRBV4-1	TRBD1	TRBJ1-1	CASSFSDRVDTEAFF	TGCGCCAGCAGCTTCAGTGACAGGGTCGACACTGAAGCTTTCTTT
-	TRBV7-9	-	TRBJ2-3	CASSRGAIDTQYF	TGTGCCAGCAGTCGCGGGGCGATAGATACGCAGTATTTT
-	TRBV15	TRBD1	TRBJ1-5	CATMTGNSNQPQHF	TGTGCCACCATGACAGGGAATAGCAATCAGCCCCAGCATTTT
once	TRBV7-8	TRBD2	TRBJ2-1	CASSLGASGVNEQFF	TGTGCCAGCAGCTTAGGGGCTAGCGGGGTGAATGAGCAGTTCTTC
-	TRBV5-5	TRBD1	TRBJ1-5	CASSLGTGQGSNQPQHF	TGTGCCAGCAGCTTGGGGACGGGACAGGGCAGCAATCAGCCCCAGCATTTT
-	TRBV10-2	TRBD1	TRBJ2-7	CASSPGQGNSYEQYF	TGCGCCAGCAGCCCGGGACAGGGGAACTCCTACGAGCAGTACTTC
-	TRBV7-2	-	TRBJ2-5	CASSLARSVGETQYF	TGTGCCAGCAGCTTAGCGCGGTCGGTGGGAGAGACCCAGTACTTC
-	TRBV28	TRBD1	TRBJ1-6	CASSSTGFNSPLHF	TGTGCCAGCAGTTCGACAGGGTTTAATTCACCCCTCCACTTT
-	TRBV5-1	-	TRBJ1-2	CASSLGIGDYGYTF	TGCGCCAGCAGCTTGGGGATCGGAGACTATGGCTACACCTTC
-	TRBV7-2	-	TRBJ2-6	CASSTELSGANVLTF	TGTGCCAGCAGCACTGAGCTCTCTGGGGCCAACGTCCTGACTTTC
-	TRBV5-4	-	TRBJ1-4	CASRMSLDEKLFF	TGTGCCAGCAGAATGAGTCTGGATGAAAAACTGTTTTTT
-	TRBV18	-	TRBJ2-7	CASSAVGGSYEQYF	TGTGCCAGCTCCGCCGTGGGGGGCTCCTACGAGCAGTACTTC
once	TRBV5-6	-	TRBJ2-1	CASSLATIHSYNEQFF	TGTGCCAGCAGCTTGGCGACTATCCACTCCTACAATGAGCAGTTCTTC
-	TRBV28	-	TRBJ1-5	CASSEVQGGVGNQPQHF	TGTGCCAGCAGTGAAGTACAGGGCGGCGTGGGCAATCAGCCCCAGCATTTT
-	TRBV10-2	TRBD2	TRBJ2-5	CASSLAGGRGETQYF	TGCGCCAGCAGCCTAGCGGGGGGGAGGGGAGAGACCCAGTACTTC
few	TRBV6-6	-	TRBJ1-4	CASSYRTASNEKLFF	TGTGCCAGCAGTTATCGGACAGCCTCTAATGAAAAACTGTTTTTT
few	TRBV2	-	TRBJ1-5	CASSEGQNNQPQHF	TGTGCCAGCAGTGAGGGACAAAACAATCAGCCCCAGCATTTT
-	TRBV5-8	TRBD2	TRBJ2-1	CASSFFPSGYNEQFF	TGTGCCAGCAGCTTCTTTCCTAGCGGCTACAATGAGCAGTTCTTC
-	TRBV1	-	TRBJ2-1	CTSSPWAQAGDYNEQFF	TGCACCAGCAGCCCTTGGGCGCAAGCGGGGGACTACAATGAGCAGTTCTTC
-	TRBV15	TRBD1	TRBJ2-1	CATSRELEGRGLIGEQFF	TGTGCCACCAGCAGAGAACTTGAAGGCAGGGGGCTAATAGGGGAGCAGTTCTTC
-	TRBV6-2/TRBV6-3	TRBD2	TRBJ2-7	CASSQTSGNLYEQYF	TGTGCCAGCAGTCAGACTAGCGGGAATCTCTACGAGCAGTACTTC
once	TRBV2	TRBD2	TRBJ2-2	CASSDLAGGPGTGELFF	TGTGCCAGCAGCGATCTAGCGGGGGGGCCTGGCACCGGGGAGCTGTTTTTT
few	TRBV5-6	-	TRBJ2-1	CASSLLGGQFF	TGTGCCAGCAGTTTGCTTGGAGGGCAGTTCTTC
-	TRBV5-8	-	TRBJ2-3	CASSLGRTDTQYF	TGTGCCAGCAGCTTGGGCAGGACAGATACGCAGTATTTT
once	TRBV3-1/TRBV3-2	TRBD2	TRBJ2-1	CASSPGLAGRYNEQFF	TGTGCCAGCAGCCCAGGACTAGCGGGGCGTTACAATGAGCAGTTCTTC
-	TRBV10-3	-	TRBJ1-1	CAIRQGMNTEAFF	TGTGCCATCAGGCAGGGGATGAACACTGAAGCTTTCTTT
-	TRBV10-2	-	TRBJ2-7	CASLNSYEQYF	TGCGCCAGCCTAAATTCCTACGAGCAGTACTTC
-	TRBV6-5	-	TRBJ2-5	CASSSWGEQETQYF	TGTGCCAGCAGTTCCTGGGGGGAACAAGAGACCCAGTACTTC
-	TRBV5-3	-	TRBJ1-5	CARSLEVGRGRQPQHF	TGTGCCAGAAGCTTGGAAGTGGGCAGGGGACGCCAGCCCCAGCATTTT
-	TRBV28	TRBD1	TRBJ1-2	CASSQTLQGARGYTF	TGTGCCAGCAGCCAAACCCTACAGGGGGCGCGGGGCTACACCTTC